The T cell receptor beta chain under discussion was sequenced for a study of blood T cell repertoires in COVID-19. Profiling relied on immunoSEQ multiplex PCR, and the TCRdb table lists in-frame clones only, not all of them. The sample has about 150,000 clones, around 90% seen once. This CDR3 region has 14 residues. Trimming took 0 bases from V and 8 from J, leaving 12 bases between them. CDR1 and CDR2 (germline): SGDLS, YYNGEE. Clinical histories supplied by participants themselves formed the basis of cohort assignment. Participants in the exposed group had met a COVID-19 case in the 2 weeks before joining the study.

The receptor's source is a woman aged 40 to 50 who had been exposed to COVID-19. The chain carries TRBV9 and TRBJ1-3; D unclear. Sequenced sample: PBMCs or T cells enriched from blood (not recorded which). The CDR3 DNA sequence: TGTGCCAGCAGCGTAGGACCTGAGGAAGACACCATATATTTT. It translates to CASSVGPEEDTIYF.